This T cell receptor (beta chain) was documented in a study of long-term antiretroviral therapy in people with HIV. Researchers report immunoSEQ v3.0 was run at survey level. TCRdb's copy holds only in-frame clones and misses some; the assay was immunoSEQ multiplex PCR. The sample has 20,000 to 25,000 clones; approximately 90% are singletons. Germline CDR1 is MDHEN and CDR2 is SYDVKM. The CDR3 sequence is 15 residues long. Unmatched junction bases numbered 8, after V lost 6 bases and J lost 2 bases. The TCR was taken from a man in his sixties with HIV. This chain links TRBV28 with TRBJ2-7; 9 nucleotides match TRBD1. Sample: unsorted PBMCs, taken 0.6 years after starting antiretroviral therapy. DNA for the CDR3: TGTGCCAGCAGCAGACCGGGACAGGGACCCTACGAGCAGTACTTC. Translating it yields CASSRPGQGPYEQYF. The whole variable domain, remainder taken from reference TRBV28 and TRBJ2-7, is DVKVTQSSRYLVKRTGEKVFLECVQDMDHENMFWYRQDPGLGLRLIYFSYDVKMKEKGDIPEGYSVSREKKERFSLILESASTNQTSMYLCASSRPGQGPYEQYFGPGTRLTVT.